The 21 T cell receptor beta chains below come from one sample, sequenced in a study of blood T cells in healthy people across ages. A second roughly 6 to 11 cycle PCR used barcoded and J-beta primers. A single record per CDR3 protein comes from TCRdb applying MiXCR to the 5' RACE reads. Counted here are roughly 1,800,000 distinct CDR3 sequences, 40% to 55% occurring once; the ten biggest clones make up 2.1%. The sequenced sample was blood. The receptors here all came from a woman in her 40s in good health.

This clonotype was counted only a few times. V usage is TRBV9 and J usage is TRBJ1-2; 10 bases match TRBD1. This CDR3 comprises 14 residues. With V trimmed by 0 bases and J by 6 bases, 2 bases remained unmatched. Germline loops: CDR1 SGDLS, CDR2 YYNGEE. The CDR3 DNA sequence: TGTGCCAGCAGCGTAGGGGGGACAGGGGATGGCTACACCTTC. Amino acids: CASSVGGTGDGYTF.

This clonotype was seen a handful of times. The CDR3 reads CASSSLLASQETQYF. CDR3 bases: TGTGCCAGCAGTTCCTTACTAGCATCCCAAGAGACCCAGTACTTC. V gene TRBV6-6 combines with J gene TRBJ2-5, with a tentative D call TRBD2 (6 bases). The length of the CDR3 is 15 residues. CDR1 and CDR2 (germline): MNHNY, SVGAGI (reference sequence). The V gene lost 4 bases and the J gene lost 1 base, with 13 bases spanning the gap.

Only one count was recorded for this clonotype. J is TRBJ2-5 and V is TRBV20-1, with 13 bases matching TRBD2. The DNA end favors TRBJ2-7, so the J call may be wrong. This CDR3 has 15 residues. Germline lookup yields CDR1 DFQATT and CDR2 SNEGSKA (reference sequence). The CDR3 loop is CSARDRTSGGHEQYF. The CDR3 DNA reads TGCAGTGCTAGAGATCGGACTAGCGGGGGCCACGAGCAGTACTTC.

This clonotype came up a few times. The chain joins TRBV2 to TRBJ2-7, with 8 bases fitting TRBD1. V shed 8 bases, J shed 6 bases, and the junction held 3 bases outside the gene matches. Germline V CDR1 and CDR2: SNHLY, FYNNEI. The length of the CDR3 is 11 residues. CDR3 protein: CASETGGEQYF. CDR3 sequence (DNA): TGTGCCAGCGAAACAGGGGGCGAGCAGTACTTC.

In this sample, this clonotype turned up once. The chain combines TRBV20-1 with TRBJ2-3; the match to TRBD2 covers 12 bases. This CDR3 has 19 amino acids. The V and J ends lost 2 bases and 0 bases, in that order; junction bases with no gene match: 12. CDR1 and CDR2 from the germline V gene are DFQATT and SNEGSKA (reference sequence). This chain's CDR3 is CSARIYRLAGGGSTDTQYF. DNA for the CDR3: TGCAGTGCTAGAATATATCGGCTAGCGGGGGGGGGAAGCACAGATACGCAGTATTTT.

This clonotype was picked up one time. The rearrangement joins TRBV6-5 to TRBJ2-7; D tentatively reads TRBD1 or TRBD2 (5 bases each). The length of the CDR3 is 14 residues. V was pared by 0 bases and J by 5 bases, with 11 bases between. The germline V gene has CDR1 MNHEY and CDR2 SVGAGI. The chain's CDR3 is CASSYSIGTNEQYF. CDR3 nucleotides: TGTGCCAGCAGTTACTCGATAGGGACCAACGAGCAGTACTTC.

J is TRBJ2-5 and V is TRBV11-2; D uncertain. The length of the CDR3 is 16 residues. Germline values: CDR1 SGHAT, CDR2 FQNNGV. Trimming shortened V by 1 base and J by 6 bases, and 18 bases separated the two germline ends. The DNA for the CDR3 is TGTGCCAGCAGCTTAGTGGTTGTGACTCTAGGGCAGACCCAGTACTTC. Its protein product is CASSLVVVTLGQTQYF.

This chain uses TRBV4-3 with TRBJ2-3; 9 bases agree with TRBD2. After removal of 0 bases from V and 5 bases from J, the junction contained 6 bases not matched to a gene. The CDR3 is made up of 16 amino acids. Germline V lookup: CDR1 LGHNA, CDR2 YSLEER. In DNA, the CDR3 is TGCGCCAGCAGCCAAGATGCGGGGGGGCGAGGAGATACGCAGTATTTT. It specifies CASSQDAGGRGDTQYF.

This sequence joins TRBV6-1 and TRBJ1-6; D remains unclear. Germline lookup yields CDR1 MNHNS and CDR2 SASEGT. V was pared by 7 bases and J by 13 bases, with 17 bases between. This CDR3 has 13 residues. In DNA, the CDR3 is TGTGCCAGCATTCTCACCCCGGATAGGCCCCTCCACTTT. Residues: CASILTPDRPLHF.

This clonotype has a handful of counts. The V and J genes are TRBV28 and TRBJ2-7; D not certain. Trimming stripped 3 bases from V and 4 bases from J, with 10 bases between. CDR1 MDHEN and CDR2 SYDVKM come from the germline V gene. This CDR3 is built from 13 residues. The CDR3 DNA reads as TGTGCCAGCAGTTTGAACAGCGTATACGAGCAGTACTTC. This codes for CASSLNSVYEQYF.

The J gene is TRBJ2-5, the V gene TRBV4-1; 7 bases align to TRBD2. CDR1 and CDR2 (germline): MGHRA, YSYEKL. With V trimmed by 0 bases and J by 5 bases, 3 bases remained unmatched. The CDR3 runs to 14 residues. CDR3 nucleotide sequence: TGCGCCAGCAGCCAAGAGGGGGAGGGGGAGACCCAGTACTTC. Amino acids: CASSQEGEGETQYF.

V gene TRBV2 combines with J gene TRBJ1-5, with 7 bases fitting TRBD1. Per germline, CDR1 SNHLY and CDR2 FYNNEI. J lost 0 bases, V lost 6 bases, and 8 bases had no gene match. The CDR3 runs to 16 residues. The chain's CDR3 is CASRTGTFYSNQPQHF. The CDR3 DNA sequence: TGTGCCAGCAGGACAGGGACTTTCTATAGCAATCAGCCCCAGCATTTT. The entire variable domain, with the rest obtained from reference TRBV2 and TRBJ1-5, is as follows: EPEVTQTPSHQVTQMGQEVILRCVPISNHLYFYWYRQILGQKVEFLVSFYNNEISEKSEIFDDQFSVERPDGSNFTLKIRSTKLEDSAMYFCASRTGTFYSNQPQHFGDGTRLSIL.

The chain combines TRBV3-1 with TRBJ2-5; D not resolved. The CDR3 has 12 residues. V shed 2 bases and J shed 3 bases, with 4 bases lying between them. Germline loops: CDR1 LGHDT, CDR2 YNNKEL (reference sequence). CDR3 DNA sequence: TGTGCCAGCAGCCAAATTAAAGAGACCCAGTACTTC. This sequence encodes CASSQIKETQYF.

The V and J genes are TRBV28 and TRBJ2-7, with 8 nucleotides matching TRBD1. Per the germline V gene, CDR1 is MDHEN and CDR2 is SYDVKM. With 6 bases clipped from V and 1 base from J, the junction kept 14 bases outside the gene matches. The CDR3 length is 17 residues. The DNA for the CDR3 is TGTGCCAGCAGCCGGACAGGGCTGGGTATCAGGTCCTACGAGCAGTACTTC. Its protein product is CASSRTGLGIRSYEQYF.

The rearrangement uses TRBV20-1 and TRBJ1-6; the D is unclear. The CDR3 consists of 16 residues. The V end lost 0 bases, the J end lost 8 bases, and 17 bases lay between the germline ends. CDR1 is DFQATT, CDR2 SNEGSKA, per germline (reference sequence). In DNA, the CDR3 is TGCAGTGCTAGAGATCTCCAACTCATTCGGGATTCACCCCTCCACTTT. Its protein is CSARDLQLIRDSPLHF.

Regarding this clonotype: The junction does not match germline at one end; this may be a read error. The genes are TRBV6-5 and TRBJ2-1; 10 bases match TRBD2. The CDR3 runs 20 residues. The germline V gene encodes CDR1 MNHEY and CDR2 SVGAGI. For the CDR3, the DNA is TGTGCCAGTAGTTACTCTCCCGGGACTAGCGTAAGGAGCTCCTACAATGAGCAGTTCTTC. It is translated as CASSYSPGTSVRSSYNEQFF.

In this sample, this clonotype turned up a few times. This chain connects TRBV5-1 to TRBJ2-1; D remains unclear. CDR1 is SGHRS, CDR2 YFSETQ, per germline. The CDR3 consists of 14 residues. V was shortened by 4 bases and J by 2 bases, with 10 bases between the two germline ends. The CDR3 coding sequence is TGCGCCAGCAGCGAAGCTTGGGCCTACAATGAGCAGTTCTTC. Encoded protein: CASSEAWAYNEQFF. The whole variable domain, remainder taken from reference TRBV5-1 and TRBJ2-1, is KAGVTQTPRYLIKTRGQQVTLSCSPISGHRSVSWYQQTPGQGLQFLFEYFSETQRNKGNFPGRFSGRQFSNSRSEMNVSTLELGDSALYLCASSEAWAYNEQFFGPGTRLTVL.

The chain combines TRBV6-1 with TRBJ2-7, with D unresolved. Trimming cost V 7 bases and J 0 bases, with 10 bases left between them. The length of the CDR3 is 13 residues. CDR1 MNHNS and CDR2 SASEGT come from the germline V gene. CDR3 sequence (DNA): TGTGCCAGCACCGAGCCCGGCTCCTACGAGCAGTACTTC. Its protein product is CASTEPGSYEQYF.

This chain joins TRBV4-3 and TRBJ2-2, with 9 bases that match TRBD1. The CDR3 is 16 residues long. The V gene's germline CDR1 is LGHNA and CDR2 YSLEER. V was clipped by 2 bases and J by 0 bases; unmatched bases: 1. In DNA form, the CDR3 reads TGCGCCAGCAGCCAACGACAGGGGGCGAACACCGGGGAGCTGTTTTTT. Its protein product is CASSQRQGANTGELFF.

DNA for the CDR3: TGTGCCAGCAGCGTAGATGATAGCGGGGAACTCGGAGAGACCCAGTACTTC. This gives the protein CASSVDDSGELGETQYF. V and J are TRBV9 and TRBJ2-5, with TRBD2 identical over 8 bases. CDR3 size: 17 residues. Germline V gives CDR1 SGDLS, CDR2 YYNGEE. J was trimmed by 4 bases and V by 0 bases; bases with no gene match: 11.

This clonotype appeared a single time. In DNA, the CDR3 is TGTGCCAGCAGCTTAGCAGCGGGGGATAATGGCTACACCTTC. Amino acids: CASSLAAGDNGYTF. The J gene is TRBJ1-2, the V gene TRBV7-9, with a weak D call TRBD1 (5 bases). The CDR3 totals 14 residues. Germline CDR1 is SEHNR and CDR2 is FQNEAQ (reference sequence). The V gene lost 0 bases and the J gene lost 6 bases, with 11 bases spanning the gap.